The 28 T cell receptor beta chains listed next were all sequenced from one sample in a study of blood T cell repertoires in COVID-19. The data were produced by immunoSEQ multiplex PCR, yet TCRdb's version contains in-frame clones alone and is incomplete. The sample shows just under 80,000 clones, approximately 88% of them seen only once. Source material: peripheral blood. These receptors were collected from a human donor in a cohort sampled during active COVID-19.

This chain connects TRBV9 to TRBJ1-1; tentatively, D is TRBD1 (6 bases). V was cut by 3 bases and J by 1 base, with 13 bases left in between. Germline V CDR1 and CDR2: SGDLS, YYNGEE. The CDR3 spans 15 residues. In nucleotides, the CDR3 is TGTGCCAGCAGCGGTCAGACAGGCCCGAACACTGAAGCTTTCTTT. It encodes CASSGQTGPNTEAFF.

The sample holds one count of this clone. The chain carries TRBV3-1 (or the pseudogene TRBV3-2) and TRBJ1-1, with D maybe TRBD1 (5 bases). Germline CDR1 is LGHDT and CDR2 is YNNKEL (reference sequence). Trimming removed 0 bases at V and 1 base at J, with 6 bases between. This CDR3 comprises 14 residues. The CDR3 is CASSQEGGNTEAFF. In DNA, the CDR3 is TGTGCCAGCAGCCAAGAGGGGGGGAACACTGAAGCTTTCTTT.

This clone was counted between two and nine times. This chain connects TRBV7-3 to TRBJ2-2; TRBD1 matches at 10 bases. Germline V gene sequence: CDR1 SGHTA, CDR2 FQGTGA. The trim removed 5 bases at V and 4 bases at J, leaving 4 bases unmatched. There are 15 residues in the CDR3. CDR3 coding DNA: TGTGCCAGCAGCCGGACAGGGGGAGGCACCGGGGAGCTGTTTTTT. This codes for CASSRTGGGTGELFF.

The chain joins TRBV4-1 to TRBJ1-2; D uncertain. The V end lost 4 bases, the J end lost 3 bases, and 15 bases lay between the germline ends. The CDR3 contains 15 residues. Germline-derived CDR1 and CDR2 are MGHRA and YSYEKL. The chain's CDR3 is CASSPGERADYGYTF. The CDR3 DNA sequence: TGCGCCAGCAGCCCCGGGGAGAGGGCTGACTATGGCTACACCTTC.

The V gene is TRBV11-2, the J gene TRBJ2-7; D is ambiguous. This CDR3 comprises 14 residues. The V gene's germline CDR1 is SGHAT and CDR2 FQNNGV. Trimming pared 2 bases from V and 0 bases from J, leaving 8 bases between. Here the CDR3 reads CASSLMWSSYEQYF. The CDR3 DNA reads as TGTGCCAGCAGCTTAATGTGGAGCTCCTACGAGCAGTACTTC.

The chain couples TRBV2 to TRBJ1-2, with TRBD1 matching over 7 bases. The CDR3 runs to 13 residues. V gave up 2 bases and J gave up 3 bases; unmatched junction bases: 0. Germline values: CDR1 SNHLY, CDR2 FYNNEI. The CDR3 DNA is TGTGCCAGCAGTGAAACAGGGGACTATGGCTACACCTTC. Translated: CASSETGDYGYTF. Supplemented by reference TRBV2 and TRBJ1-2, the full variable domain reads EPEVTQTPSHQVTQMGQEVILRCVPISNHLYFYWYRQILGQKVEFLVSFYNNEISEKSEIFDDQFSVERPDGSNFTLKIRSTKLEDSAMYFCASSETGDYGYTFGSGTRLTVV.

CDR3 DNA: TGCGCCAGCAGCCGACGGTCAGGGGATGAGCAGTTCTTC. It encodes CASSRRSGDEQFF. This rearrangement joins TRBV4-1 to TRBJ2-1, with TRBD1 as a possible D gene (6 bases). The V gene's germline CDR1 is MGHRA and CDR2 YSYEKL. Trimming pared 4 bases from V and 8 bases from J, leaving 12 bases between. CDR3 length: 13 amino acids.

The J gene is TRBJ2-6, the V gene TRBV6-4; possible D gene TRBD2, 6 bases. V was clipped by 2 bases and J by 1 base, with 6 bases between them. The CDR3 is 15 residues long. Germline assignment: CDR1 MRHNA and CDR2 SNTAGT. The CDR3 loop is CASSDRESGANVLTF. For the CDR3, the DNA is TGTGCCAGCAGTGACCGGGAGTCTGGGGCCAACGTCCTGACTTTC.

The V call is TRBV27, the J call TRBJ2-7; the match to TRBD2 covers 10 bases. This CDR3 has 14 amino acids. The V gene's germline CDR1 is MNHEY and CDR2 SMNVEV (reference sequence). Trimming at V came to 8 bases and at J to 0 bases, leaving 4 bases not matched to a gene. CDR3 coding DNA: TGTGCCAGCGCGACTAGCGGGTTCTCCTACGAGCAGTACTTC. This encodes CASATSGFSYEQYF.

J is TRBJ2-1 and V is TRBV10-3; a possible D gene is TRBD1 (6 bases). The CDR3 covers 12 residues. V was trimmed by 8 bases and J by 8 bases, leaving 13 bases between them. Germline CDR1 is ENHRY and CDR2 is SYGVKD. CDR3 loop: CAIGQTSDEQFF. The CDR3, as DNA: TGTGCCATCGGACAGACAAGCGATGAGCAGTTCTTC.

The gene calls are TRBV28 and TRBJ1-1; D is possibly TRBD1 (6 bases). The CDR3 loop spans 15 amino acids. Germline V gives CDR1 MDHEN, CDR2 SYDVKM. V lost 2 bases to trimming and J lost 1 base, with 11 bases between them. CDR3 in amino acids: CASSLRGRGNTEAFF. DNA of the CDR3: TGTGCCAGCAGTTTAAGGGGCAGGGGGAACACTGAAGCTTTCTTT.

The gene calls are TRBV28 and TRBJ1-1, with D possibly matching TRBD1 (5 bases). Germline CDR1 MDHEN, CDR2 SYDVKM. The CDR3 is 17 amino acids. Trimming took off 3 bases at V and 1 base at J, with 18 bases between the two ends. The CDR3 reads CASSFLIGGLRNTEAFF. For the CDR3, the DNA is TGTGCCAGCAGTTTCTTAATCGGGGGACTCAGGAACACTGAAGCTTTCTTT.

This clone was seen more than once but under ten times. This chain connects TRBV7-9 to TRBJ2-7; TRBD1 matches at 9 bases. Trimming cost V 5 bases and J 4 bases; bases outside gene matches: 12. Per germline, CDR1 SEHNR and CDR2 FQNEAQ (reference sequence). The CDR3 runs to 16 residues. CDR3 in DNA: TGTGCCAGCAGCCCGCGACAGGGGGTCGGCGGGTACGAGCAGTACTTC. Its translation: CASSPRQGVGGYEQYF.

This clone was recorded a few times. This sequence joins TRBV11-2 and TRBJ2-5; 9 nucleotides line up with TRBD1. The V segment lost 3 bases and the J segment 3 bases; nucleotides outside the gene matches: 11. This CDR3 is 17 amino acids long. CDR1 and CDR2 (germline): SGHAT, FQNNGV. CDR3: CASSFFASGTGKETQYF. The CDR3 DNA reads as TGTGCCAGCAGCTTCTTCGCCTCCGGGACAGGGAAAGAGACCCAGTACTTC.

The V and J genes are TRBV25-1 and TRBJ1-6; no clear D. Germline V gene sequence: CDR1 MGHDK, CDR2 SYGVNS. Deletions cut 4 bases from V and 0 bases from J, with 10 bases between. The CDR3 contains 16 residues. The CDR3 loop reads CASSGGQFSYNSPLHF. The CDR3 DNA is TGTGCCAGCAGTGGCGGGCAGTTCTCCTATAATTCACCCCTCCACTTT.

The gene calls are TRBV21-1 and TRBJ2-1; the DNA was not used to check the table's D call, TRBD2. TRBV21-1 is a listed pseudogene. The CDR3 is made up of 14 amino acids. The CDR3 protein is CASSKTLRYNEQFF. Written as DNA, the CDR3 is TGTGCCAGCAGCAAAACTCTCCGCTACAATGAGCAGTTCTTC.

The chain uses TRBV28 and TRBJ2-7, with 12 bases identical to TRBD2. Germline lookup yields CDR1 MDHEN and CDR2 SYDVKM. The CDR3 extends over 15 amino acids. Trimming at V came to 6 bases and at J to 0 bases, leaving 3 bases not matched to a gene. DNA of the CDR3: TGTGCCAGCAGGACGACTAGCGGGAGCTCCTACGAGCAGTACTTC. It is translated as CASRTTSGSSYEQYF.

This chain links TRBV30 with TRBJ2-2; 9 nucleotides align to TRBD2. The junction had 22 bases not matched to a gene; V was cut back by 5 bases and J by 6 bases. The CDR3 has 19 amino acids. Germline V gene lookup returns CDR1 GTSNPN and CDR2 SVGIG (reference sequence). The CDR3 loop is CAWSPSAPFSGRYPGELFF. In DNA form, the CDR3 reads TGTGCCTGGTCCCCTTCGGCCCCTTTTAGCGGGAGATACCCCGGGGAGCTGTTTTTT.

This chain's CDR3 is CASSPPETFSNTGELFF. CDR3 DNA: TGTGCCAGCAGCCCTCCTGAGACATTCTCGAACACCGGGGAGCTGTTTTTT. V is TRBV7-6 and J is TRBJ2-2; no firm D call. The CDR3 is made up of 17 amino acids. V gave up 5 bases and J gave up 0 bases, with 16 bases separating them. Germline values: CDR1 SGHVS, CDR2 FNYEAQ. The full variable domain, with the rest looked up from reference TRBV7-6 and TRBJ2-2, is GAGVSQSPRYKVTKRGQDVALRCDPISGHVSLYWYRQALGQGPEFLTYFNYEAQQDKSGLPNDRFSAERPEGSISTLTIQRTEQRDSAMYRCASSPPETFSNTGELFFGEGSRLTVL.

This chain connects TRBV9 to TRBJ2-1, with 7 bases that match TRBD2. Germline V CDR1 and CDR2: SGDLS, YYNGEE. This CDR3 has 15 residues. J lost 9 bases, V lost 2 bases, and 11 bases had no gene match. CDR3 DNA: TGTGCCAGCAGCGTTGGACTAGACCCCGTCGGTGAGCAGTTCTTC. This sequence encodes CASSVGLDPVGEQFF.

The chain combines TRBV19 with TRBJ2-5; tentative D call: TRBD2 (6 bases). The V end lost 3 bases, the J end lost 4 bases, and 15 bases lay between the germline ends. Germline CDR1 LNHDA, CDR2 SQIVND (reference sequence). The CDR3 length is 15 residues. CDR3 protein: CASSILATGGETQYF. CDR3 in DNA: TGTGCCAGTAGTATCCTAGCGACGGGTGGAGAGACCCAGTACTTC.

CDR3 sequence reads: CASSVWTGSNEQFF. The CDR3 DNA reads TGTGCCAGCAGTGTCTGGACAGGGTCAAATGAGCAGTTCTTC. This rearrangement joins TRBV2 to TRBJ2-1, with 8 bases fitting TRBD1. CDR1 SNHLY and CDR2 FYNNEI come from the germline V gene. The CDR3 covers 14 residues. Unmatched junction bases numbered 6, after V lost 4 bases and J lost 7 bases.

The gene calls are TRBV5-1 and TRBJ2-1; D may be TRBD2 (7 bases). The CDR3 consists of 15 residues. Between the trimmed V and J ends, which lost 1 base and 2 bases, there was a span of 10 bases. Germline assignment: CDR1 SGHRS and CDR2 YFSETQ. The chain's CDR3 is CASSLRRGPYNEQFF. The DNA for the CDR3 is TGCGCCAGCAGCTTGCGGCGGGGGCCCTACAATGAGCAGTTCTTC.

This clone was found a few times. V usage is TRBV27 and J usage is TRBJ2-2; 11 bases agree with TRBD2. This CDR3 contains 18 residues. The germline V gene encodes CDR1 MNHEY and CDR2 SMNVEV (reference sequence). V dropped 1 base and J dropped 1; count of bases not matched to a gene: 5. CDR3 sequence reads: CASSLFALAGGNTGELFF. The CDR3 DNA reads TGTGCCAGCAGTTTATTCGCGCTAGCGGGGGGGAACACCGGGGAGCTGTTTTTT.

The chain uses TRBV12-3 or TRBV12-4 and TRBJ2-5; a weak D match, TRBD2 (5 bases). The CDR3 is 13 amino acids. V was pared by 1 base and J by 5 bases, with 8 bases between. CDR3 coding DNA: TGTGCCAGCAGTTTAGATTCGGGGGAGACCCAGTACTTC. It yields the protein CASSLDSGETQYF.

V is TRBV4-2 and J is TRBJ1-6; D may be TRBD1 (6 bases). Germline V gene lookup returns CDR1 LGHNA and CDR2 YNFKEQ. Trimming shortened V by 0 bases and J by 0 bases, and 18 bases separated the two germline ends. This CDR3 has 20 amino acids. As DNA, the CDR3 is TGTGCCAGCAGCCAAGATCGACAGGTCGTGGGCGTCTCCTATAATTCACCCCTCCACTTT. It translates to CASSQDRQVVGVSYNSPLHF.

V usage is TRBV5-1 and J usage is TRBJ1-6; D is undetermined. This CDR3 comprises 13 residues. The V gene's germline CDR1 is SGHRS and CDR2 YFSETQ. V lost 2 bases to trimming and J lost 6 bases, with 6 bases between them. For the CDR3, the DNA is TGCGCCAGCAGCTTAGGCGGTAATTCACCCCTCCACTTT. Protein product: CASSLGGNSPLHF.

This clone was seen a handful of times. This chain joins TRBV3-1 (or the pseudogene TRBV3-2) and TRBJ1-4; 10 positions agree with TRBD1. Germline CDR1 reads LGHDT; CDR2 reads YNNKEL (reference sequence). The CDR3 spans 16 residues. After removal of 2 bases from V and 8 bases from J, the junction contained 8 bases not matched to a gene. DNA for the CDR3: TGTGCCAGCAGCCAAATACGGACAGGGGGAAGGGAAAAACTGTTTTTT. Translating it yields CASSQIRTGGREKLFF.